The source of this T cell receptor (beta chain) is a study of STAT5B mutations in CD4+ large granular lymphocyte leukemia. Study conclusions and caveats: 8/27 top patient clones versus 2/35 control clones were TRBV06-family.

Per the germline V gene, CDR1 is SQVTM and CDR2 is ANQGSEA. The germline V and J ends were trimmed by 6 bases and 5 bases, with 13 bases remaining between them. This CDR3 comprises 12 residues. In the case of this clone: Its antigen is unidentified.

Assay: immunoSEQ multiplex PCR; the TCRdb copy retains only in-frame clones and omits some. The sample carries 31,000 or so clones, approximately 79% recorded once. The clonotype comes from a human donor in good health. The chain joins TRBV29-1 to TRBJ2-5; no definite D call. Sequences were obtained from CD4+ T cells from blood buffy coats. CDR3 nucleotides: TGCAGCGTCGATCCCCGGCAGGAGACCCAGTACTTC. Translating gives CSVDPRQETQYF.